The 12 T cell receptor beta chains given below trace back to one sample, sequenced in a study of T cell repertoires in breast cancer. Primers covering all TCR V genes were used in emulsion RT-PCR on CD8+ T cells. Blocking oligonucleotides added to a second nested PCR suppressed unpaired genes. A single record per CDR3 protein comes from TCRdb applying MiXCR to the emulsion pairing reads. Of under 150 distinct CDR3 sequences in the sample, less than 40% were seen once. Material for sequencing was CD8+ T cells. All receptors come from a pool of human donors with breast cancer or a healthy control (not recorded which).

The CDR3 is CASSLTSGGDTQYF. As DNA, the CDR3 is TGTGCCAGCAGCTTGACTAGCGGTGGAGATACGCAGTATTTT. This chain connects TRBV5-4 to TRBJ2-3, with 8 bases identical to TRBD2. This CDR3 is 14 amino acids long. Germline V gene lookup returns CDR1 SGHNT and CDR2 YYREEE (reference sequence). J lost 5 bases, V lost 1 base, and 3 bases had no gene match.

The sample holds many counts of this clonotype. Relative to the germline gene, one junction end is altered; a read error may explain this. CDR3 coding DNA: TGCGCCAGCAGCCTCGGACAGGGAATACTCGGCTTCACCTTC. Its protein product is CASSLGQGILGFTF. The chain carries TRBV4-3 and TRBJ1-2, with 8 bases matching TRBD1. The CDR3 consists of 14 residues. Germline assignment: CDR1 LGHNA and CDR2 YSLEER.

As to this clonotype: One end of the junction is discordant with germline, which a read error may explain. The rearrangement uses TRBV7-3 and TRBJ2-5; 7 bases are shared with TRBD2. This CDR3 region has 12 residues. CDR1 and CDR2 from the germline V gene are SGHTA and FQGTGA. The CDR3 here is CACSPREGDQYF. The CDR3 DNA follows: TGTGCCTGCAGCCCAAGGGAGGGAGACCAGTACTTC.

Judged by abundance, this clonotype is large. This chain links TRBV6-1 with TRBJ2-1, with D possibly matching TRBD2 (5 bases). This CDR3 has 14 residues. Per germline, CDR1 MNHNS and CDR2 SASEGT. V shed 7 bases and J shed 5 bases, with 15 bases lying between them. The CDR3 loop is CASNLRAINNEQFF. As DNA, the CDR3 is TGTGCCAGCAACTTGAGGGCCATTAACAATGAGCAGTTCTTC.

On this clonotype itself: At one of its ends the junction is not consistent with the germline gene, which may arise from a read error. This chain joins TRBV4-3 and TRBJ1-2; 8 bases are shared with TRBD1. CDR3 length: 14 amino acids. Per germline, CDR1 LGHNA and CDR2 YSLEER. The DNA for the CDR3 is TGCTCCAGCAGCCTCGGACAGGGAAGACTCGGCTATACCTTC. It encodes CSSSLGQGRLGYTF.

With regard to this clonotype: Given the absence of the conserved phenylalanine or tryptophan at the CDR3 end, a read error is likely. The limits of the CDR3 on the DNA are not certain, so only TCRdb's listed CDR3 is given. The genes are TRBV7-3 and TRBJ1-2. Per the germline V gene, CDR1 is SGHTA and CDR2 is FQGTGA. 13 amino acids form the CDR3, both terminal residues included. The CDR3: CASSFNGGYGYPS.

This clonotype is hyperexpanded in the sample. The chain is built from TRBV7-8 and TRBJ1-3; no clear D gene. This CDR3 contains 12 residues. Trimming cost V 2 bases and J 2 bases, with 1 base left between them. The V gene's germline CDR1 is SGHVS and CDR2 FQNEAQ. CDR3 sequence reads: CASSLTGNTIYF. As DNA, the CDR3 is TGTGCCAGCAGCTTAACTGGAAACACCATATATTTT.

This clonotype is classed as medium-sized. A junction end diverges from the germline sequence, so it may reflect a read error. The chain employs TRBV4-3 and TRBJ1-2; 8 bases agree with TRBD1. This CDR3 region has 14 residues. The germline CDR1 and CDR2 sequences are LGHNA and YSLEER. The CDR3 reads CASSLGQGRLGYSF. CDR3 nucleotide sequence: TGCGCCAGCAGCCTCGGACAGGGAAGACTTGGCTACTCCTTC.

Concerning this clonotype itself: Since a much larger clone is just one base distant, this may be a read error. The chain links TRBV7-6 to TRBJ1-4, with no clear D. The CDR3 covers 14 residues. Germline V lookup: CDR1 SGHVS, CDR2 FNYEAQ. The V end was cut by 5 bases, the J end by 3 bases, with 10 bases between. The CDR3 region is CASSAPTANEKLFF. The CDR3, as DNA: TGTGCCAGCAGCGCCCCGACGGCTAATGAAAAACTGTTTTTT.

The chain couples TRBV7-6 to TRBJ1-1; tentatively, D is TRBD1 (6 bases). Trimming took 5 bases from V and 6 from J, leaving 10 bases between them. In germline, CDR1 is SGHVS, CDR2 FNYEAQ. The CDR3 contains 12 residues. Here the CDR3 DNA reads TGTGCCAGCAGCCAGGAGGGGGCTGAAGCTTTCTTT. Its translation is CASSQEGAEAFF.

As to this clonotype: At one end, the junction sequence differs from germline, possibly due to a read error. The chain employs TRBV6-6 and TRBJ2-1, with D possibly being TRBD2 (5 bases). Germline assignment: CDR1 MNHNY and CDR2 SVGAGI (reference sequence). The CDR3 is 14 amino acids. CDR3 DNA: TGTGCCAGCAACTTGAGGGCTATTAACAATGGGCAGTTCTTC. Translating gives CASNLRAINNGQFF.

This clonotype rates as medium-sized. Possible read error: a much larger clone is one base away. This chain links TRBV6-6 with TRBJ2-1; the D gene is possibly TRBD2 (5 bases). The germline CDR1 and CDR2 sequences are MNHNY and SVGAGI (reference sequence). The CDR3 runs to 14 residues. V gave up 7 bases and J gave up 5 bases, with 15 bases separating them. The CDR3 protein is CASTLRAINNEQFF. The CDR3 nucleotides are TGTGCCAGCACCTTGAGGGCCATTAACAATGAGCAGTTCTTC.